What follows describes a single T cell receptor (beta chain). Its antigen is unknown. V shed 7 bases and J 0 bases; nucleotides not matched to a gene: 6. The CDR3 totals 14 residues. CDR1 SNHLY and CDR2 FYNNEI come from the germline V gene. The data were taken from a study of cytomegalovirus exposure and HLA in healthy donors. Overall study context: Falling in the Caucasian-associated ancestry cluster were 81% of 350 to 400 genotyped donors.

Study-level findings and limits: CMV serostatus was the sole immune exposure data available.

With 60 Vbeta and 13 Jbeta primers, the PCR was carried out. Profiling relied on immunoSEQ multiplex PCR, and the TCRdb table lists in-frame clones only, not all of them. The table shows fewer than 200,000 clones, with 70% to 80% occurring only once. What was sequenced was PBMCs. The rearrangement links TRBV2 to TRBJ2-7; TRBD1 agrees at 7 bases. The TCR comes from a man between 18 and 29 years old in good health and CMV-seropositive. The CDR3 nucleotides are TGTGCCAGCATTTGGGACAGAGGCTCCTACGAGCAGTACTTC. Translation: CASIWDRGSYEQYF.